This entry lists 5 T cell receptor beta chains sequenced from one sample in a study of shared clonotypes between healthy human individuals. Sequencing used immunoSEQ multiplex PCR; TCRdb keeps in-frame clones, though not all of them. The sample holds around 480,000 clones, roughly 79% seen once. What was sequenced was PBMCs. The receptors come from a woman in her 40s in good health. Some clones in this sample may be carry-over from other donors' samples.

The chain is built from TRBV13 and TRBJ2-3, with D unresolved. V dropped 1 base and J dropped 5 bases, with 10 bases sitting between them. CDR1 is PRHDT and CDR2 is FYEKMQ in the germline V gene (reference sequence). This CDR3 contains 14 residues. CDR3 sequence: CASSLASLLDTQYF. The CDR3 DNA reads as TGTGCCAGCAGCTTAGCATCTTTGCTAGATACGCAGTATTTT.

V usage is TRBV7-9 and J usage is TRBJ2-5; 7 bases map to TRBD1. The J call may be wrong; the DNA end is better matched by TRBJ2-7. The CDR3 covers 13 residues. Looked up from germline, CDR1 is SEHNR and CDR2 is FQNEAQ (reference sequence). In nucleotides, the CDR3 is TGTGCCAGCAGTGCCCGAGACAGGGACGAGCAGTACTTC. This translates into CASSARDRDEQYF.

The chain is built from TRBV28 and TRBJ2-7; a weak D match, TRBD2 (7 bases). Germline CDR1 MDHEN, CDR2 SYDVKM. Trimming removed 7 bases at V and 3 bases at J, with 13 bases between. The CDR3 extends over 13 amino acids. CDR3 nucleotides: TGTGCCAGCACCCGCGGGGGCCTCTACGAGCAGTACTTC. This encodes CASTRGGLYEQYF.

This clone occurred a few times. Additional DNA sequences in this sample encode the identical CDR3. The chain is built from TRBV18 and TRBJ1-5, with D perhaps TRBD1 (5 bases). Germline lookup yields CDR1 KGHSH and CDR2 LQKENI. The V end lost 3 bases, the J end lost 2 bases, and 8 bases lay between the germline ends. CDR3 length equals 14 residues. The CDR3 DNA reads TGTGCCAGCTCACCGGCGGGGGGCAATCAGCCCCAGCATTTT. This codes for CASSPAGGNQPQHF. Using reference TRBV18 and TRBJ1-5 for the parts outside the CDR3, the full variable domain is NAGVMQNPRHLVRRRGQEARLRCSPMKGHSHVYWYRQLPEEGLKFMVYLQKENIIDESGMPKERFSAEFPKEGPSILRIQQVVRGDSAAYFCASSPAGGNQPQHFGDGTRLSIL.

V usage is TRBV7-2 and J usage is TRBJ2-7; 9 nucleotides align to TRBD2. V shed 6 bases, J shed 4 bases, and the junction held 4 bases outside the gene matches. CDR1 is SGHTA, CDR2 FQGNSA, per germline. CDR3 size: 13 residues. Here the CDR3 DNA reads TGTGCCAGCAGTGGCGGGAGGGTGTACGAGCAGTACTTC. Its protein product is CASSGGRVYEQYF.